This record looks at one T cell receptor (beta chain) sequence and its context. The antigen is undetermined. The source of the sample is a study of cytomegalovirus exposure and HLA in healthy donors. General observations from the study: The authors later found TCR association rates varying by HLA locus, with DRB1 most and HLA-C fewest.

V shed 0 bases and J 4 bases; nucleotides not matched to a gene: 2. Germline loops: CDR1 ENHRY, CDR2 SYGVKD. This CDR3 has 14 amino acids. The PCR was carried out with 60 Vbeta primers and 13 Jbeta primers. The method was immunoSEQ multiplex PCR; TCRdb's version includes in-frame clones alone and lacks a portion of them. The table records 80,000 to 100,000 clones, 70% to 80% of them present only once. The sequence was collected from a man aged 18 to 30 in good health and CMV-seropositive. Sequenced input: PBMCs. The chain links TRBV10-3 to TRBJ2-5; 7 bases fit TRBD2. CDR3 nucleotide sequence: TGTGCCATCAGTGAGTCGGGGAGGGTAGAGACCCAGTACTTC. Protein: CAISESGRVETQYF.